This is a list of T cell receptor beta chains from one sample in a study of T-cell reconstitution after alpha-beta-depleted transplantation in children. One entry per CDR3 protein results from TCRdb running MiXCR on the PCR reads. The data hold approximately 1,000,000 distinct CDR3 sequences, with around 30% observed a single time. Sequenced here: PBMCs, mostly from graft donor cells, sampled 360 days after TCRalphabeta/CD19-depleted stem cell transplant. These receptors were taken from a boy under two years old who had a stem cell transplant for SCID, so the T cells may come from the graft donor. The CDR3 runs from the conserved cysteine through the conserved F or W. D genes are given only for firm matches. Not all rows give a size; the values are once, few, many and, for expanded clones, a class.

TRBD1,few,TRBJ1-1,TRBV5-1,TGCGCCAGCAGCCCAGGGGACAGGACCATGAACACTGAAGCTTTCTTT,CASSPGDRTMNTEAFF
TRBD1,.,TRBJ2-3,TRBV5-1,TGCGCCAGCAGCGGAGGGACAGGGGCGGATACGCAGTATTTT,CASSGGTGADTQYF
.,.,TRBJ2-7,TRBV20-1,TGCAGTGCTAGATTCAGGGATAAATCCTACGAGCAGTACTTC,CSARFRDKSYEQYF
TRBD1,.,TRBJ1-6,TRBV7-9,TGTGCCAGCAGCTTAGACCCCGGGACAGGGGATTTAGTCACCCTCCACTTT,CASSLDPGTGDLVTLHF
.,few,TRBJ2-7,TRBV28,TGTGCCAGCAGTCCCCTAGCCTTCTACGAGCAGTACTTC,CASSPLAFYEQYF
.,few,TRBJ2-1,TRBV9,TGTGCCAGCAGCGTAGCTGGCCGGTCTCCCTCCTACAATGAGCAGTTCTTC,CASSVAGRSPSYNEQFF
.,few,TRBJ2-2,TRBV12-3/TRBV12-4,TGTGCCAGCGGTTGGGGGATGAACACCGGGGAGCTGTTTTTT,CASGWGMNTGELFF
.,few,TRBJ2-7,TRBV5-1,TGCGCCAGCAGCTTATGGTCGGTAGGGCAGCCCTACGAGCAGTACTTC,CASSLWSVGQPYEQYF
.,.,TRBJ1-5,TRBV6-2/TRBV6-3,TGTGCCAGCCGATTGACAGTCTATAGCAATCAGCCCCAGCATTTT,CASRLTVYSNQPQHF
.,few,TRBJ2-4,TRBV2,TGTGCCAGCAGCAGAAATGAGGTCAAAAACATTCAGTACTTC,CASSRNEVKNIQYF
TRBD2,few,TRBJ2-5,TRBV15,TGTGCCACCAGCAGATCGACTAGCGGGGGAGGGGAGACCCAGTACTTC,CATSRSTSGGGETQYF
.,.,TRBJ1-5,TRBV3-1,TGTGCCAGCAGCCAAGAAGATCAGCCCCAGCATTTT,CASSQEDQPQHF
TRBD1,.,TRBJ2-7,TRBV25-1,TGTGCCAGCAGTGACTTTCCGGGACAGGGGACCTACGAGCAGTACTTC,CASSDFPGQGTYEQYF
TRBD2,few,TRBJ2-3,TRBV12-3/TRBV12-4,TGTGCCAGCAGTTTAAAGGTTTGGCGGGGGGGCCTCGGTACGCAGTATTTT,CASSLKVWRGGLGTQYF
TRBD2,few,TRBJ2-5,TRBV5-6,TGTGCCAGCAGCTTATCAGCGGGGGCGGAGAAGACCCAGTACTTC,CASSLSAGAEKTQYF
.,.,TRBJ2-3,TRBV7-3,TGTGCCAGCAGCTTTACCGGGATCGGGTGGCCAGATACGCAGTATTTT,CASSFTGIGWPDTQYF
.,.,TRBJ2-5,TRBV3-1,TGTGCCAGCAGCCAAGTACGCCAAGAGACCCAGTACTTC,CASSQVRQETQYF
TRBD2,.,TRBJ2-7,TRBV5-1,TGCGCCAGCAGAAGGAACCCGGGACTAGCGGACTACGAGCAGTACTTC,CASRRNPGLADYEQYF
.,few,TRBJ2-5,TRBV7-9,TGTGCCAGCAGCTTAGTCAACGTCGGGACGGTACAAGAGACCCAGTACTTC,CASSLVNVGTVQETQYF
.,few,TRBJ1-5,TRBV6-5,TGTGCCAGCAGTTTCCAGGACGGGAATCAGCCCCAGCATTTT,CASSFQDGNQPQHF
TRBD1,.,TRBJ2-1,TRBV7-2,TGTGCCAGCAGCTGGGACAGGGCCGATGAGCAGTTCTTC,CASSWDRADEQFF
TRBD1,.,TRBJ2-7,TRBV28,TGTGCCAGCAGTTCCCTAGGGACAGGCTTCTACGAGCAGTACTTC,CASSSLGTGFYEQYF
TRBD2,.,TRBJ2-3,TRBV24-1,TGTGCCACCAGTGCTGGACTAGCGGGGGTCCGAGATACGCAGTATTTT,CATSAGLAGVRDTQYF
.,.,TRBJ2-3,TRBV7-9,TGTGCCAGCCTATACGGGGGCACAGATACGCAGTATTTT,CASLYGGTDTQYF
.,few,TRBJ1-2,TRBV6-5,TGTGCCAGCAGTTGGGGAGGACACTATGGCTACACCTTC,CASSWGGHYGYTF
.,.,TRBJ2-4,TRBV7-2,TGTGCCAGCAGCTTAGGGGCCTCCGCCATTCAGTACTTC,CASSLGASAIQYF
TRBD1,.,TRBJ1-2,TRBV29-1,TGCAGCGTCCCGGGACAGTACTATGGCTACACCTTC,CSVPGQYYGYTF
.,few,TRBJ2-7,TRBV5-1,TGCGCCAGCAGCTTGCAAAGGGATTTAGCCTACGAGCAGTACTTC,CASSLQRDLAYEQYF
.,few,TRBJ2-3,TRBV12-3/TRBV12-4,TGTGCCAGCAGTTTAGAGGTGGCAGTTTGGTTAGCAGATACGCAGTATTTT,CASSLEVAVWLADTQYF
.,.,TRBJ1-1,TRBV29-1,TGCAGCACGATGGACAGTGAAGCTTTCTTT,CSTMDSEAFF
.,.,TRBJ1-1,TRBV5-1,TGCGCCAGCAGCTTGGGGTCCGACTTTGAAGCTTTCTTT,CASSLGSDFEAFF
.,many,TRBJ2-2,TRBV5-1,TGCGCCAGCAGGATATGGACGGGAAACACCGGGGAGCTGTTTTTT,CASRIWTGNTGELFF
.,.,TRBJ2-7,TRBV10-3,TGTGCCATCAGACAGGCGGACTACGAGCAGTACTTC,CAIRQADYEQYF
.,few,TRBJ2-4,TRBV28,TGTGCCAGCAGTTTTCGATCTCTAGCCAAAAACATTCAGTACTTC,CASSFRSLAKNIQYF
.,.,TRBJ1-4,TRBV5-5,TGTGCCAGCAGGTCTGCCGTCAATAATGAAAAACTGTTTTTT,CASRSAVNNEKLFF
.,.,TRBJ2-4,TRBV11-2,TGTGCCAGCAGCTTAGAGGCCGTGGCCTTAGCCAAAAACATTCAGTACTTC,CASSLEAVALAKNIQYF
.,.,TRBJ2-7,TRBV9,TGTGCCAGCAGCCCCCAAGTAGGGGGTTTGTTCTACGAGCAGTACTTC,CASSPQVGGLFYEQYF
TRBD1,few,TRBJ2-7,TRBV4-2,TGTGCCAGCAGCCAAGGGGTGGACAGGGGCCACGAGCAGTACTTC,CASSQGVDRGHEQYF
.,.,TRBJ1-5,TRBV20-1,TGCAGTGCTAGAGATCCCCGAGATCAGCCCCAGCATTTT,CSARDPRDQPQHF
.,few,TRBJ1-3,TRBV4-3,TGCGCCAGCAGCCAAGACCGAGGCCCGGACGCTGGAAACACCATATATTTT,CASSQDRGPDAGNTIYF
.,.,TRBJ1-4,TRBV4-1,TGCGCCAGCAGCCCCTCAACGTCAGCTACTAATGAAAAACTGTTTTTT,CASSPSTSATNEKLFF
TRBD2,many,TRBJ2-1,TRBV7-2,TGTGCCAGCAGCCCCTCCCGAGCGGGGATCACCTACAATGAGCAGTTCTTC,CASSPSRAGITYNEQFF
.,few,TRBJ1-6,TRBV13,TGTGCCAGCAGCCGACGAGAGGGGAGTTTCTATAATTCACCCCTCCACTTT,CASSRREGSFYNSPLHF
TRBD1,.,TRBJ1-3,TRBV5-6,TGTGCCAGCAGCTCGAGGGACAGGGTAAAGAACACCATATATTTT,CASSSRDRVKNTIYF
.,.,TRBJ2-1,TRBV20-1,TGCAGTGCTCAGAAGGGGGGCGGTGAGCAGTTCTTC,CSAQKGGGEQFF
.,.,TRBJ2-7,TRBV6-5,TGTGCCAGCAGTTACTCCCCTAGTGATGTCTACGAGCAGTACTTC,CASSYSPSDVYEQYF
.,.,TRBJ1-2,TRBV21-1,TGTGCCAGCAGCCTACTCTGCGGACGATGGAACTATGGCTACACCTTC,CASSLLCGRWNYGYTF
.,few,TRBJ2-3,TRBV12-3/TRBV12-4,TGTGCCAGCAGTTTAGTGAGGTTTAGGTCAGATACGCAGTATTTT,CASSLVRFRSDTQYF
.,few,TRBJ2-7,TRBV3-1,TGTGCCAGCAGCCAAGATTATCGTCTCTTAGGCTCCTACGAGCAGTACTTC,CASSQDYRLLGSYEQYF
.,.,TRBJ2-7,TRBV10-3,TGTGCCATCAGTGAGGAGGGGGGGGGTGGAGGACCCCCCTACGAGCAGTACTTC,CAISEEGGGGGPPYEQYF
TRBD1,.,TRBJ2-2,TRBV5-6,TGTGCCAGCAGCAGGCAGGGGGCACGGAACACCGGGGAGCTGTTTTTT,CASSRQGARNTGELFF
TRBD2,.,TRBJ2-1,TRBV11-2,TGTGCCAGCAGCTTAGCCCTCCTAGCGGGGGGCCCCGAGCAGTTCTTC,CASSLALLAGGPEQFF
TRBD1,.,TRBJ2-1,TRBV28,TGTGCCAGCAGTCGACAGGGGAATCCCTCCTACAATGAGCAGTTCTTC,CASSRQGNPSYNEQFF
TRBD1,.,TRBJ1-5,TRBV5-6,TGTGCCAGCAGCTCCGCCGGGACAGGATATAGCAATCAGCCCCAGCATTTT,CASSSAGTGYSNQPQHF